One T cell receptor beta chain is described in this entry. Its antigen is unidentified. J gave up 3 bases and V 3 bases, and 1 base lay outside the gene matches. CDR1 and CDR2 from the germline V gene are LGHNA and YSLEER. The CDR3 is 13 amino acids. This record comes from a study of chemoradiotherapy in HPV16-positive cancers. Study-wide findings and caveats: Candidate HPV-specific clones and E7-related TCR motifs grew in tumor during treatment.

Repertoires were generated with immunoSEQ multiplex PCR, while TCRdb's copy carries only in-frame clones and drops some. The table lists 5,700 or so clones, about 67% of them singletons. The chain carries TRBV4-3 and TRBJ2-5, with 7 bases that match TRBD2. This TCR came from a human donor with HPV-associated anogenital cancer. The sequences come from tumor tissue, collected from a patient who underwent chemoradiotherapy. The CDR3 here is CASSHLAEETQYF. In nucleotides, the CDR3 is TGCGCCAGCAGCCATCTAGCGGAAGAGACCCAGTACTTC.